The rows below give T cell receptor beta chains drawn from one sample of a study of sequential checkpoint blockade in melanoma. TCRdb's copy holds only in-frame clones and misses some; the assay was immunoSEQ multiplex PCR. The sample includes fewer than 30,000 clones, approximately 80% seen only once; the top ten take 10% to 15%. Sequencing was performed on CD8+ T cells sorted from blood (inferred from file names), taken from a patient given nivolumab and ipilimumab in sequence. The receptors originated from a human donor with melanoma. Each CDR3 is given with its conserved first and last residue. Each record gives: clone size, D gene, V gene, J gene, CDR3 DNA, CDR3 protein. D genes are given only for firm matches. Expanded clones get a size class; other rows say once, few or many, or leave the size out.

>NA|NA|TRBV2|TRBJ2-7
TGTGCCAGCAGGTGGGACTTGTCCTACGAGCAGTACTTC
CASRWDLSYEQYF
>NA|NA|TRBV11-2|TRBJ2-7
TGTGCCAGCAGCTCCAGACTATTGGAGCAGTACTTC
CASSSRLLEQYF
>medium-sized|TRBD1|TRBV5-4|TRBJ1-3
TGTGCCAGCAGGGGACAGGGGCAGGACCCGGATTTT
CASRGQGQDPDF
>medium-sized|NA|TRBV28|TRBJ1-5
TGTGCCAGCAGTTTAAGTGCATCCGTGGGCCAGCCCCAGCATTTT
CASSLSASVGQPQHF
>NA|NA|TRBV4-2|TRBJ1-2
TGTGCCAGCAGCCCGGACAGCCCTTATGGCTACACCTTC
CASSPDSPYGYTF
>NA|NA|TRBV19|TRBJ2-3
TGTGCCAGTAGTCCACGGGGGGCGGATATCACAGATACGCAGTATTTT
CASSPRGADITDTQYF
>once|NA|TRBV27|TRBJ1-6
TGTGCCAGCAGTTTAGCCAGAAATTCACCCCTCCACTTT
CASSLARNSPLHF
>NA|NA|TRBV27|TRBJ2-3
TGTGCCAGCAGTTTATCGGCGGGGGCCCTCACAGATACGCAGTATTTT
CASSLSAGALTDTQYF
>NA|TRBD1|TRBV7-7|TRBJ2-7
TGTGCCAGCAGCCCCAGGGACAGGGGCTACGAGCAGTACTTC
CASSPRDRGYEQYF
>NA|TRBD1|TRBV27|TRBJ2-7
TGTGCCAGCTCCAGGGGGAGCGCCGCGGAGCAGTACTTC
CASSRGSAAEQYF
>NA|NA|TRBV30|TRBJ1-2
TGTGCCTGGAGTGTACGGGGTAGGGGGAACTATGGCTACACCTTC
CAWSVRGRGNYGYTF
>medium-sized|TRBD1|TRBV13|TRBJ2-1
TGTGCCAGCAGCGGCACCTCCGGGACAGAGGGTGACAATGAGCAGTTCTTC
CASSGTSGTEGDNEQFF
>NA|TRBD2|TRBV4-2|TRBJ2-7
TGTGCCAGCAGCCAAGATCCCCGGCGGGGGGGGTACGAGCAGTACTTC
CASSQDPRRGGYEQYF